This TCR beta chain was sequenced in a study of cytomegalovirus exposure and HLA in healthy donors. The wider study: Early release data held 85 million or so unique TCRs from HLA-typed donors. Study-wide findings and caveats: Previous analysis showed most TCR beta V segments were productive about 90% or about 30% of the time.

The PCR used 60 Vbeta and 13 Jbeta primers. Assay: immunoSEQ multiplex PCR; the TCRdb copy retains only in-frame clones and omits some. This table has about 170,000 clones, 79% appearing once. As concerns this clone: Its antigen is still unknown.

V was pared by 5 bases and J by 4 bases, with 13 bases of the junction left unmatched. The length of the CDR3 is 17 residues. Germline CDR1 SGHTA, CDR2 FQGNSA. This TCR was recovered from a woman aged 45-65 years in good health and CMV-seronegative. This chain joins TRBV7-2 and TRBJ2-1; TRBD2 matches at 8 bases. Sequenced sample: PBMCs. The DNA of the CDR3 is TGTGCCAGCAGCACCCCCTCCAGCGGGAGATCTTACAATGAGCAGTTCTTC. This gives the protein CASSTPSSGRSYNEQFF. The whole variable domain, remainder taken from reference TRBV7-2 and TRBJ2-1, is GAGVSQSPSNKVTEKGKDVELRCDPISGHTALYWYRQSLGQGLEFLIYFQGNSAPDKSGLPSDRFSAERTGGSVSTLTIQRTQQEDSAVYLCASSTPSSGRSYNEQFFGPGTRLTVL.